These 9 T cell receptor beta chains were all obtained from the same sample, sequenced in a study of spatial heterogeneity in lung cancer. The time point here: blood at routine non-recurrence follow-up after resection. TCRdb independently ran MiXCR on the 5' RACE reads; one entry per CDR3 protein. The data show about 36,000 distinct CDR3 sequences, around 7.6% seen once. Sequences were derived from PBMCs, sampled at follow-up. The receptor set was obtained from a male donor with early-stage non-small cell lung cancer.

Many counts were recorded for this clonotype. V is TRBV7-6 and J is TRBJ2-7, with D perhaps matching TRBD2 (5 bases). Germline V CDR1 and CDR2: SGHVS, FNYEAQ. The CDR3 length is 14 residues. V was trimmed by 1 base and J by 3 bases, leaving 10 bases between them. CDR3 amino acids: CASSLEAGLYEQYF. DNA for the CDR3: TGTGCCAGCAGCTTAGAAGCAGGACTCTACGAGCAGTACTTC.

This clonotype was counted at least ten times. This chain links TRBV12-3 or TRBV12-4 with TRBJ1-5; D call uncertain. This CDR3 has 16 residues. V was pared by 1 base and J by 3 bases, with 13 bases between. The CDR3 loop is CASSLVGGMDNQPQHF. CDR3 nucleotides: TGTGCCAGCAGTTTAGTTGGAGGGATGGACAATCAGCCCCAGCATTTT.

This clonotype was observed at least ten times. The chain recombines TRBV7-9 with TRBJ1-1, with 10 bases that match TRBD1. V shed 8 bases, J shed 0 bases, and the junction held 3 bases outside the gene matches. Germline CDR1 is SEHNR and CDR2 is FQNEAQ (reference sequence). This CDR3 spans 14 amino acids. CDR3 loop: CASWDRGLNTEAFF. CDR3 nucleotides: TGTGCCAGCTGGGACAGGGGATTGAACACTGAAGCTTTCTTT.

This clonotype was detected many times. The chain uses TRBV5-1 and TRBJ2-1, with D hard to call. The CDR3 sequence is 14 residues long. V lost 0 bases to trimming and J lost 5 bases, with 9 bases between them. Germline-derived CDR1 and CDR2 are SGHRS and YFSETQ. The CDR3 sequence: CASSLGVSNNEQFF. The CDR3 DNA follows: TGCGCCAGCAGCTTGGGTGTCTCGAACAATGAGCAGTTCTTC.

This clonotype was seen many times. The chain is built from TRBV18 and TRBJ2-2, with D perhaps matching TRBD1 (6 bases). Germline V lookup: CDR1 KGHSH, CDR2 LQKENI. The germline V and J ends were trimmed by 3 bases and 2 bases, with 10 bases remaining between them. The CDR3 is 15 residues long. CDR3 nucleotide sequence: TGTGCCAGCTCACCGGGACAATCAAACACCGGGGAGCTGTTTTTT. Translation: CASSPGQSNTGELFF. Supplemented by reference TRBV18 and TRBJ2-2, the full variable domain reads NAGVMQNPRHLVRRRGQEARLRCSPMKGHSHVYWYRQLPEEGLKFMVYLQKENIIDESGMPKERFSAEFPKEGPSILRIQQVVRGDSAAYFCASSPGQSNTGELFFGEGSRLTVL.

A remark on this clonotype: A much larger clone sits a single nucleotide away, making a read error possible. It is unclear where the CDR3 begins or ends on the DNA, so no DNA is shown, and the CDR3 is as TCRdb lists it. The gene calls are TRBV12-3 or TRBV12-4 and TRBJ1-5; TRBD1 is the table's D call and was not checked against the DNA. The CDR3 spans 16 residues, counting both ends. The CDR3 spells CASILAGGLRNQPQHF.

This clonotype was seen repeatedly, ten times or more. This chain links TRBV11-2 with TRBJ1-6; possible D gene TRBD1, 5 bases. Trimming removed 1 base from V and 6 bases from J, with 7 bases in between. In germline, CDR1 is SGHAT, CDR2 FQNNGV. This CDR3 contains 14 residues. The CDR3 is CASSLGQFNSPLHF. The DNA of the CDR3 is TGTGCCAGCAGCTTAGGACAGTTTAATTCACCCCTCCACTTT. Variable domain in full (rest from reference TRBV11-2 and TRBJ1-6): EAGVAQSPRYKIIEKRQSVAFWCNPISGHATLYWYQQILGQGPKLLIQFQNNGVVDDSQLPKDRFSAERLKGVDSTLKIQPAKLEDSAVYLCASSLGQFNSPLHFGNGTRLTVT.

Many counts were recorded for this clonotype. The V and J genes are TRBV5-1 and TRBJ1-2; TRBD1 aligns across 7 bases. This CDR3 contains 13 residues. The J segment lost 4 bases and the V segment lost 3 bases, leaving 3 bases of the junction unmatched. Germline V gives CDR1 SGHRS, CDR2 YFSETQ. The CDR3 nucleotides read TGCGCCAGCAGCTCCCAGGGGGGCTATGGCTACACCTTC. Residues: CASSSQGGYGYTF.

At least ten counts were recorded for this clonotype. This CDR3 reads CASREGQWNTEAFF. CDR3 in DNA: TGTGCCAGCAGAGAGGGACAGTGGAACACTGAAGCTTTCTTT. This sequence joins TRBV7-9 and TRBJ1-1; 7 nucleotides match TRBD1. The CDR3 runs to 14 residues. V lost 6 bases and J lost 1; bases outside the gene matches: 5. Germline loops: CDR1 SEHNR, CDR2 FQNEAQ (reference sequence). Together with reference TRBV7-9 and TRBJ1-1, the CDR3 gives the full variable domain: DTGVSQNPRHKITKRGQNVTFRCDPISEHNRLYWYRQTLGQGPEFLTYFQNEAQLEKSRLLSDRFSAERPKGSFSTLEIQRTEQGDSAMYLCASREGQWNTEAFFGQGTRLTVV.